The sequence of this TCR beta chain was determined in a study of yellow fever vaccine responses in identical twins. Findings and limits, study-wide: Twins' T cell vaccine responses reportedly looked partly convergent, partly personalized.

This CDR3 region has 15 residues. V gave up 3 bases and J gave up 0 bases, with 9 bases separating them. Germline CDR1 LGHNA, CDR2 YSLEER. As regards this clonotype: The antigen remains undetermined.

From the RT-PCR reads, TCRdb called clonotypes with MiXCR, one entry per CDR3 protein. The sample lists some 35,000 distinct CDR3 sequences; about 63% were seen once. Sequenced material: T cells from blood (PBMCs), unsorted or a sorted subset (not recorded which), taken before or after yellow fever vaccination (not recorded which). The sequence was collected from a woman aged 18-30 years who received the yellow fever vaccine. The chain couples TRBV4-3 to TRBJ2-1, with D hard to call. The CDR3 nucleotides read TGCGCCAGCAGCCACCCGAGAGGCTCCTACAATGAGCAGTTCTTC. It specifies CASSHPRGSYNEQFF.